This T cell receptor beta chain was retrieved from a study of T-cell memory formation after mild COVID-19. CDR1 is SGHNT, CDR2 YYREEE, per germline (reference sequence). The CDR3 has 12 amino acids. V was clipped by 6 bases and J by 4 bases, with 10 bases between them. Findings and limits, study-wide: Pre-infection memory already had some responding clones, implying cross-reactive memory joined. Proof of SARS-CoV-2 specificity was absent for the second-wave clones that crested on day 37.

TCRdb used MiXCR to reprocess the 5' RACE reads, holding one entry per CDR3 protein. Here the sample spans hundreds of thousands of distinct CDR3 sequences, roughly 15% being singletons. This clonotype occurred a few times. Its antigen is undetermined. This chain links TRBV5-4 with TRBJ1-2; possible D gene TRBD1, 6 bases. Sequencing was carried out using PBMCs or a T cell subset sorted from them (not recorded which). The source of this sequence is an adult woman who had mild COVID-19 (a few samples of this study predate the infection). Cell type and time point are not known. CDR3 in amino acids: CASNLDSYGYTF. The CDR3 DNA sequence: TGTGCCAGCAACCTGGACAGCTATGGCTACACCTTC. Filled out from reference TRBV5-4 and TRBJ1-2, the complete variable domain reads ETGVTQSPTHLIKTRGQQVTLRCSSQSGHNTVSWYQQALGQGPQFIFQYYREEENGRGNFPPRFSGLQFPNYSSELNVNALELDDSALYLCASNLDSYGYTFGSGTRLTVV.